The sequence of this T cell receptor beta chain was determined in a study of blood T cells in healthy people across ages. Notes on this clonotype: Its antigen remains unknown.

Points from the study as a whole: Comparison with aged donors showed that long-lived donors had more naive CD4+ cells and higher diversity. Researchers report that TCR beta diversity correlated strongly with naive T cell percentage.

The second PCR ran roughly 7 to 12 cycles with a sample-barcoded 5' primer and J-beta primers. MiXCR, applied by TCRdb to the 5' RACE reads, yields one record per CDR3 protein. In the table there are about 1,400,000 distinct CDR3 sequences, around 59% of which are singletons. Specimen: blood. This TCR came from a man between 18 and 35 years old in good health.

The CDR3 here is CASSLGSGEKLFF. The CDR3 region has the DNA TGCGCCAGCAGCTTGGGGTCAGGTGAAAAACTGTTTTTT. J is TRBJ1-4 and V is TRBV4-1, with D unresolved. V lost 5 bases, J lost 7 bases, and 11 bases lay in between. This CDR3 has 13 residues. From germline, CDR1 is MGHRA and CDR2 YSYEKL.